This T cell receptor beta chain was identified in a study of OX40 agonist ivuxolimab in advanced cancers. The overall study: It was ivuxolimab, an agonistic anti-OX40 (CD134) antibody, that patients were treated with.

A remark on this clone: Its antigen is currently unknown.

Germline CDR1 and CDR2: MRHNA and SNTAGT. The CDR3 totals 15 residues. The J segment lost 4 bases and the V segment lost 7 bases, leaving 10 bases of the junction unmatched. Produced via immunoSEQ multiplex PCR; TCRdb's table is partial and in-frame only. The profile shows about 20,000 clones, over 80% of them singletons. Findings and caveats of the study: Compared with CD4+, CD8+ T cells on average had more expanded clones. Dose levels from 0.1 to 3.0 mg/kg saw CD4+ and CD8+ blood T cells expand clonally by week 6. Not determined was the antigen specificity of the expanded peripheral T cells.

Material: CD4+ or CD8+ T cells sorted from blood, obtained in a trial of the OX40 agonist ivuxolimab. This TCR was sampled from an adult with an advanced solid tumor such as melanoma, head and neck, liver or kidney cancer. The chain links TRBV6-4 to TRBJ2-3; TRBD1 matches at 8 bases. CDR3 loop: CASTAGTGESDTQYF. CDR3 coding DNA: TGTGCCAGCACTGCCGGGACAGGAGAGTCAGATACGCAGTATTTT.